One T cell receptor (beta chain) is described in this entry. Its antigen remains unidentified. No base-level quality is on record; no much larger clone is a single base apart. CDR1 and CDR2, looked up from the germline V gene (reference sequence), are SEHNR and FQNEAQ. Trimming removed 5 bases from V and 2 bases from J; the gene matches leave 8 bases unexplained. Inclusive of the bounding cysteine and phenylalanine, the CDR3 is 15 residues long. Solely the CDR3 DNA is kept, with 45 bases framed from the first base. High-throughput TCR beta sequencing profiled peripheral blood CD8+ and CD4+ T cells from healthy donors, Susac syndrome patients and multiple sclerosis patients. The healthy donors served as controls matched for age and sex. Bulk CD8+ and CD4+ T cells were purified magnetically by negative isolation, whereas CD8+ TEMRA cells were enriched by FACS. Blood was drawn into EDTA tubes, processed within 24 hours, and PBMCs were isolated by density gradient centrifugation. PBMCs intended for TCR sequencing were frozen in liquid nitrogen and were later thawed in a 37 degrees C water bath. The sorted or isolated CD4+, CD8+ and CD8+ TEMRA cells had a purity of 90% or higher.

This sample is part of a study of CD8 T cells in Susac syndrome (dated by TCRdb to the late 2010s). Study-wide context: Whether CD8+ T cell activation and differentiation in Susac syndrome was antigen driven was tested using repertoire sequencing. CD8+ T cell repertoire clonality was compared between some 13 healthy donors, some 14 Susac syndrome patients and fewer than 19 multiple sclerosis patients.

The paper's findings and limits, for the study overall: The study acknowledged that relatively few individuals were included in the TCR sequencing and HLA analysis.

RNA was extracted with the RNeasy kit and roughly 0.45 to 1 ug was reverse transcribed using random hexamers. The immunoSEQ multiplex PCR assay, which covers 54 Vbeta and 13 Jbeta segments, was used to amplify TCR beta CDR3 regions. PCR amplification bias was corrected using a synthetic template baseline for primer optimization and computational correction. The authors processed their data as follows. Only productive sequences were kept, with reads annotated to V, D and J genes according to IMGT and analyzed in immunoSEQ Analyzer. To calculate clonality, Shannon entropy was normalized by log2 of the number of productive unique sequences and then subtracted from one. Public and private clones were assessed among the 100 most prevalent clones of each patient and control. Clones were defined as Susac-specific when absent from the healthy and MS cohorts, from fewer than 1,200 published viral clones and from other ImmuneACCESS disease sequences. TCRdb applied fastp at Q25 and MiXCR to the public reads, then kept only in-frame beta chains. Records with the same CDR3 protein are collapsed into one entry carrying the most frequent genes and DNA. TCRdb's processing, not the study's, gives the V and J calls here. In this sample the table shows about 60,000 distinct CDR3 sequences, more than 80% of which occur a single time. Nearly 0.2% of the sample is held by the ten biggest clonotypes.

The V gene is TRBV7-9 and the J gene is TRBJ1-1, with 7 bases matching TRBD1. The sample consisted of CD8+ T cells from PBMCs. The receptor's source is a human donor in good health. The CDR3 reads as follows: CASSPKGQINTEAFF. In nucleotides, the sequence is TGTGCCAGCAGCCCAAAGGGACAGATCAACACTGAAGCTTTCTTT.